Below, 14 T cell receptor beta chains from the same sample are listed, as sequenced in a study of early T cells in non-severe SARS-CoV-2 infection. TCRdb used MiXCR to reprocess the 5' RACE reads, holding one entry per CDR3 protein. The data hold about 58,000 distinct CDR3 sequences, with 7.7% observed a single time. Input material: whole blood. The receptors here all came from an adult who was a healthcare worker with PCR-confirmed SARS-CoV-2 infection or an uninfected control (not recorded which).

This clonotype was counted ten times or more. Mismatch with germline at one junction end may stem from a read error. The V gene is TRBV6-2 or TRBV6-3, the J gene TRBJ2-1, with 10 bases fitting TRBD2. CDR1 is MNHEY and CDR2 is SVGEGT in the germline V gene. There are 16 residues in the CDR3. CDR3 in amino acids: CATSPRAGGPNNEQFF. CDR3 coding DNA: TGTGCCACCAGTCCCCGAGCGGGAGGGCCCAACAATGAGCAGTTCTTC.

This sequence joins TRBV10-3 and TRBJ2-5, with D perhaps matching TRBD2 (6 bases). Per the germline V gene, CDR1 is ENHRY and CDR2 is SYGVKD. V lost 4 bases and J lost 4, with 13 bases in between. The CDR3 sequence is 14 residues long. Here the CDR3 DNA reads TGTGCCATCAGTGCGGAGGGCGGGCGAGAGACCCAGTACTTC. Protein: CAISAEGGRETQYF.

This clonotype was recorded at least ten times. The rearrangement links TRBV7-8 to TRBJ2-2; D not resolved. V dropped 5 bases and J dropped 1 base, with 8 bases sitting between them. The CDR3 runs 14 residues. Germline CDR1 reads SGHVS; CDR2 reads FQNEAQ. The CDR3 DNA is TGTGCCAGCAGCCCAAACTTGAACACCGGGGAGCTGTTTTTT. As protein: CASSPNLNTGELFF.

The table lists this clonotype with a few counts. The chain uses TRBV2 and TRBJ1-1; no clear D. Germline CDR1 SNHLY, CDR2 FYNNEI. The V and J ends lost 5 bases and 6 bases respectively, with 10 bases between them. This CDR3 is built from 12 residues. The CDR3 region has the DNA TGTGCCAGCAGTTACAGTATGGCTGAAGCTTTCTTT. It translates to CASSYSMAEAFF.

This clonotype was detected ten times or more. The rearrangement uses TRBV18 and TRBJ2-4; tentatively, D is TRBD2 (5 bases). CDR3 length: 14 amino acids. The V end was cut by 3 bases, the J end by 7 bases, with 13 bases between. Germline CDR1 reads KGHSH; CDR2 reads LQKENI. CDR3 DNA sequence: TGTGCCAGCTCACCGGACTCGGTCTCTAACATTCAGTACTTC. Translation: CASSPDSVSNIQYF.

This clonotype was seen more than once but under ten times. The gene calls are TRBV20-1 and TRBJ2-4, with no clear D. CDR3 length: 15 residues. Trimming took off 3 bases at V and 0 bases at J, with 12 bases between the two ends. Looked up from germline, CDR1 is DFQATT and CDR2 is SNEGSKA (reference sequence). The CDR3 DNA is TGCAGTGCTAGTGAGCACAGTCTAGCCAAAAACATTCAGTACTTC. This codes for CSASEHSLAKNIQYF.

This chain links TRBV14 with TRBJ2-1, with D hard to call. The CDR3 is 13 amino acids. V was pared by 1 base and J by 5 bases, with 6 bases between. Germline loops: CDR1 SGHDN, CDR2 FVKESK. The CDR3 spells CASSQGADNEQFF. The CDR3 DNA sequence: TGTGCCAGCAGCCAAGGGGCTGACAATGAGCAGTTCTTC.

This clonotype has only a few counts. At one end the junction does not follow the germline gene, possibly because of a read error. The chain joins TRBV12-3 or TRBV12-4 to TRBJ2-1, with 9 bases lining up with TRBD2. The CDR3 loop spans 15 amino acids. CDR3 amino acids: CASSLAGTSYNEQFF. CDR3 DNA: TGTGCCAGCAGTCTAGCGGGGACATCCTACAATGAGCAGTTCTTC.

In its sample, this clonotype was seen many times. J is TRBJ1-5 and V is TRBV6-1; the match to TRBD1 covers 7 bases. This CDR3 region has 16 residues. After removal of 7 bases from V and 1 base from J, the junction contained 10 bases not matched to a gene. Germline loops: CDR1 MNHNS, CDR2 SASEGT. CDR3 loop: CASINDRAGSNQPQHF. CDR3 sequence (DNA): TGTGCCAGCATTAACGACAGGGCGGGGAGCAATCAGCCCCAGCATTTT.

This clonotype was recorded at least ten times. This sequence joins TRBV5-1 and TRBJ2-4; maybe TRBD1 (6 bases). Germline-derived CDR1 and CDR2 are SGHRS and YFSETQ. The CDR3 has 15 amino acids. With 4 bases removed from V and 0 bases from J, the gap between germline ends came to 11 bases. The CDR3 nucleotides read TGCGCCAGCAGCCTCGGACAGATAGCCAAAAACATTCAGTACTTC. Protein product: CASSLGQIAKNIQYF.

This clonotype showed up just a few times. The rearrangement links TRBV20-1 to TRBJ1-6, with TRBD1 matching 9 bases. From germline, CDR1 is DFQATT and CDR2 SNEGSKA (reference sequence). V trimming: 2 bases; J trimming: 7 bases; junction bases outside the gene matches: 6. The CDR3 consists of 15 residues. CDR3 amino acids: CSARHGTGRNSPLHF. DNA for the CDR3: TGCAGTGCTAGACACGGGACAGGGAGGAATTCACCCCTCCACTTT.

This clonotype came up a few times. This chain uses TRBV11-2 with TRBJ1-1; the D is unclear. The ends were cut back, 3 bases at V and 0 bases at J, with 5 bases in the middle. The V gene's germline CDR1 is SGHAT and CDR2 FQNNGV. CDR3 length: 13 amino acids. In nucleotides, the CDR3 is TGTGCCAGCAGCTTGCAGGTGAACACTGAAGCTTTCTTT. Translating gives CASSLQVNTEAFF.

This clonotype was seen a handful of times. V is TRBV20-1 and J is TRBJ1-2, with D possibly TRBD1 on 5 matching bases. The CDR3 extends over 13 amino acids. V was pared by 3 bases and J by 8 bases, with 16 bases between. Germline CDR1 reads DFQATT; CDR2 reads SNEGSKA (reference sequence). The DNA of the CDR3 is TGCAGTGCTAGCGCCGGGACGTCTATGGGCTACACCTTC. Translated, it gives CSASAGTSMGYTF.

There are a few counts of this clonotype. The chain is built from TRBV27 and TRBJ2-7; unclear D gene. The CDR3 spans 14 residues. The V gene lost 2 bases and the J gene lost 0 bases, with 8 bases spanning the gap. Germline CDR1 reads MNHEY; CDR2 reads SMNVEV (reference sequence). CDR3 residues: CASSLADNSYEQYF. As DNA, the CDR3 is TGTGCCAGCAGTTTAGCCGACAACTCCTACGAGCAGTACTTC.